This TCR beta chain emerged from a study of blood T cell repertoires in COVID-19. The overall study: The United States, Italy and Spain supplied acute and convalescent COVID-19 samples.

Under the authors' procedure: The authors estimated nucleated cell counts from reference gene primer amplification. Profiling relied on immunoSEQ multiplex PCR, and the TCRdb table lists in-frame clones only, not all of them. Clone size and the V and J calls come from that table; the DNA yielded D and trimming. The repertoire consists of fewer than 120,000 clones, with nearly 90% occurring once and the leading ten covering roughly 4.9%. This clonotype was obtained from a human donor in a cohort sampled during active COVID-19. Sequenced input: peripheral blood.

CDR3 region: CASSSRPGQGYGYTF. CDR3 in DNA: TGTGCCAGCAGCTCTCGCCCCGGACAGGGATATGGCTACACCTTC. The chain has TRBV7-2 and TRBJ1-2, with 8 positions matching TRBD1. J lost 5 bases, V lost 4 bases, and 9 bases had no gene match. Looked up from germline, CDR1 is SGHTA and CDR2 is FQGNSA. This CDR3 region has 15 residues.